The next 30 T cell receptor beta chains were all read from a single sample in a study of beta chain features in type 1 diabetes. The isolated RNA, all of it, was reverse transcribed, so expressed TCRB transcripts were what got sequenced. Method: immunoSEQ multiplex PCR; TCRdb's copy keeps in-frame clones and lacks some. The table records 600,000 or so clones, over 12% of them present only once. Findings and caveats of the study: Shortening of TCRB CDR3s, moderate but significant, appeared in all four CD4+ subsets of Type 1 diabetes patients.

Their antigen targets remain unknown. Source material: naive CD4+ T cells from blood. These receptors were collected from a man aged 18-30 years with type 1 diabetes.

Only a few counts were recorded for this clone. DNA of the CDR3: TGTGCCAGCAGCCTTGGACTAGGCTCCTACAATGAGCAGTTCTTC. This encodes CASSLGLGSYNEQFF. This chain links TRBV5-4 with TRBJ2-1; 7 bases map to TRBD2. Germline-derived CDR1 and CDR2 are SGHNT and YYREEE (reference sequence). J lost 0 bases, V lost 4 bases, and 4 bases had no gene match. This CDR3 region has 15 residues. Variable domain in full (rest from reference TRBV5-4 and TRBJ2-1): ETGVTQSPTHLIKTRGQQVTLRCSSQSGHNTVSWYQQALGQGPQFIFQYYREEENGRGNFPPRFSGLQFPNYSSELNVNALELDDSALYLCASSLGLGSYNEQFFGPGTRLTVL.

Only a few counts were recorded for this clone. This chain uses TRBV5-1 with TRBJ2-5, with 10 bases matching TRBD1. Germline V lookup: CDR1 SGHRS, CDR2 YFSETQ. J gave up 5 bases and V 4 bases, and 5 bases lay outside the gene matches. The CDR3 has 14 residues. CDR3 sequence: CASSLDRGAETQYF. The CDR3 DNA reads as TGCGCCAGCAGCCTGGACAGGGGGGCGGAGACCCAGTACTTC. The entire variable domain, with the rest obtained from reference TRBV5-1 and TRBJ2-5, is as follows: KAGVTQTPRYLIKTRGQQVTLSCSPISGHRSVSWYQQTPGQGLQFLFEYFSETQRNKGNFPGRFSGRQFSNSRSEMNVSTLELGDSALYLCASSLDRGAETQYFGPGTRLLVL.

This chain connects TRBV6-6 to TRBJ2-1, with unresolved D. Germline lookup yields CDR1 MNHNY and CDR2 SVGAGI (reference sequence). The CDR3 is 13 amino acids. V gave up 0 bases and J gave up 9 bases, with 9 bases separating them. Written as DNA, the CDR3 is TGTGCCAGCAGTTACTCGATGTATGGTGAGCAGTTCTTC. This translates into CASSYSMYGEQFF.

There are a few counts of this clone. This rearrangement joins TRBV5-1 to TRBJ1-2; 9 nucleotides match TRBD1. Trimming at V came to 4 bases and at J to 3 bases, leaving 7 bases not matched to a gene. The CDR3 spans 15 residues. Germline V gene sequence: CDR1 SGHRS, CDR2 YFSETQ. CDR3 in amino acids: CASSPGQGLDYGYTF. CDR3 DNA sequence: TGCGCCAGCAGCCCGGGACAGGGTCTGGACTATGGCTACACCTTC.

The rearrangement links TRBV19 to TRBJ1-4, with 7 bases that match TRBD1. This CDR3 contains 16 residues. Germline V CDR1 and CDR2: LNHDA, SQIVND (reference sequence). The V segment lost 7 bases and the J segment 8 bases; nucleotides outside the gene matches: 16. This CDR3 reads CASNPSPGQSAEKLFF. DNA of the CDR3: TGTGCCAGTAACCCTAGTCCGGGACAGTCTGCGGAAAAACTGTTTTTT.

Only a few counts were recorded for this clone. The chain uses TRBV29-1 and TRBJ2-1; no reliable D call. The ends were cut back, 0 bases at V and 9 bases at J, with 3 bases in the middle. The CDR3 runs 10 residues. From germline, CDR1 is SQVTM and CDR2 ANQGSEA. CDR3 sequence: CSVEEGEQFF. The DNA for the CDR3 is TGCAGCGTTGAAGAAGGTGAGCAGTTCTTC.

This clone was detected only a few times. The chain links TRBV25-1 to TRBJ1-3; D gene uncertain. The CDR3 extends over 14 amino acids. The germline V gene encodes CDR1 MGHDK and CDR2 SYGVNS. Trimming shortened V by 8 bases and J by 2 bases, and 13 bases separated the two germline ends. Here the CDR3 DNA reads TGTGCCAGCCCCACTCCGGGCCCTGGAAACACCATATATTTT. It codes for CASPTPGPGNTIYF.

This clone occurred a few times. The V call is TRBV5-1, the J call TRBJ2-7, with D perhaps matching TRBD2 (6 bases). The germline V gene encodes CDR1 SGHRS and CDR2 YFSETQ. Trimming removed 1 base at V and 5 bases at J, with 16 bases between. This CDR3 has 15 amino acids. The CDR3 nucleotides read TGCGCCAGCAGCTTGACTAGCACGGCTCCCGACGAGCAGTACTTC. Translating gives CASSLTSTAPDEQYF.

The chain combines TRBV4-3 with TRBJ2-2; TRBD1 matches 7 bases. The CDR3 covers 18 residues. The V gene's germline CDR1 is LGHNA and CDR2 YSLEER. J lost 0 bases, V lost 0 bases, and 7 bases had no gene match. The CDR3 here is CASSQDITGAPNTGELFF. As DNA, the CDR3 is TGCGCCAGCAGCCAAGATATAACAGGGGCCCCGAACACCGGGGAGCTGTTTTTT.

Only a few counts were recorded for this clone. The CDR3 nucleotides are TGTGCCAGCAGCTCCGCCGGGACAGGGTCCTACGAGCAGTACTTC. Protein sequence: CASSSAGTGSYEQYF. The chain is built from TRBV7-9 and TRBJ2-7, with TRBD1 matching 9 bases. CDR3 length: 15 residues. Unmatched junction bases numbered 5, after V lost 4 bases and J lost 1 base. Germline lookup yields CDR1 SEHNR and CDR2 FQNEAQ (reference sequence).

This clone showed up just a few times. The chain links TRBV9 to TRBJ2-4; D is possibly TRBD1 (5 bases). The CDR3 is 16 residues long. The V and J ends lost 0 bases and 5 bases respectively, with 15 bases between them. CDR1 is SGDLS and CDR2 is YYNGEE in the germline V gene. CDR3 loop: CASSVDGRVGENIQYF. For the CDR3, the DNA is TGTGCCAGCAGCGTAGACGGCAGGGTGGGCGAAAACATTCAGTACTTC.

In its sample, this clone was seen a few times. The J gene is TRBJ2-7, the V gene TRBV6-5, with 14 bases fitting TRBD2. The CDR3 extends over 15 amino acids. V gave up 6 bases and J gave up 2 bases; unmatched junction bases: 3. CDR1 and CDR2 from the germline V gene are MNHEY and SVGAGI. The CDR3, as DNA: TGTGCCAGCAGCCGACTAGCGGGAGGGACCTACGAGCAGTACTTC. It is translated as CASSRLAGGTYEQYF.

The chain links TRBV29-1 to TRBJ2-5; D perhaps matches TRBD1 (5 bases). Germline V CDR1 and CDR2: SQVTM, ANQGSEA. V gave up 4 bases and J gave up 4 bases, with 13 bases separating them. This CDR3 is built from 13 residues. CDR3 in amino acids: CSVGRRERETQYF. CDR3 nucleotides: TGCAGCGTTGGTCGCAGGGAAAGAGAGACCCAGTACTTC. Full variable domain (rest looked up from reference TRBV29-1 and TRBJ2-5): SAVISQKPSRDICQRGTSLTIQCQVDSQVTMMFWYRQQPGQSLTLIATANQGSEATYESGFVIDKFPISRPNLTFSTLTVSNMSPEDSSIYLCSVGRRERETQYFGPGTRLLVL.

V and J are TRBV19 and TRBJ2-7, with a tentative D call TRBD2 (6 bases). CDR3 size: 15 residues. The germline V gene encodes CDR1 LNHDA and CDR2 SQIVND (reference sequence). V was clipped by 4 bases and J by 0 bases, with 13 bases between them. The CDR3 loop is CASSTHGGDSYEQYF. The CDR3 region has the DNA TGTGCCAGTAGTACTCACGGGGGAGACTCCTACGAGCAGTACTTC.

This clone was seen more than once but under ten times. The chain couples TRBV15 to TRBJ2-5; weak D call: TRBD1 (6 bases). V lost 4 bases to trimming and J lost 5 bases, with 8 bases between them. The CDR3 runs 12 residues. The germline V gene encodes CDR1 LNHNV and CDR2 YYDKDF (reference sequence). CDR3 loop: CATSNRGETQYF. For the CDR3, the DNA is TGTGCCACCAGCAATAGGGGGGAGACCCAGTACTTC.

This clone was seen only a few times. This chain uses TRBV30 with TRBJ2-5; the match to TRBD2 covers 8 bases. From germline, CDR1 is GTSNPN and CDR2 SVGIG (reference sequence). V shed 2 bases and J 4 bases; nucleotides not matched to a gene: 9. The CDR3 length is 15 residues. The CDR3 sequence: CAWSSGTRSSETQYF. The CDR3 DNA follows: TGTGCCTGGAGTTCCGGGACTAGGAGTTCAGAGACCCAGTACTTC.

V and J are TRBV30 and TRBJ1-1; tentatively, D is TRBD1 (6 bases). The V gene lost 4 bases and the J gene lost 11 bases, with 20 bases spanning the gap. The CDR3 totals 13 residues. CDR1 and CDR2 from the germline V gene are GTSNPN and SVGIG (reference sequence). CDR3 DNA sequence: TGTGCCTGGACCCTCGGGCGGGGGGCCGGGGCTTTCTTT. Protein product: CAWTLGRGAGAFF.

This clone was counted a single time. The rearrangement uses TRBV27 and TRBJ1-5; D gene ambiguous. The V and J ends lost 4 bases and 0 bases respectively, with 4 bases between them. The CDR3 sequence is 13 residues long. The germline CDR1 and CDR2 sequences are MNHEY and SMNVEV (reference sequence). CDR3 DNA: TGTGCCAGCAGTTACTATAGCAATCAGCCCCAGCATTTT. Translation gives CASSYYSNQPQHF.

This clone was counted only a few times. The CDR3 is CASSPPTATQETQYF. The CDR3 region has the DNA TGTGCCAGCTCACCGCCGACAGCTACACAAGAGACCCAGTACTTC. V is TRBV18 and J is TRBJ2-5; D perhaps matches TRBD1 (5 bases). Between the trimmed V and J ends, which lost 3 bases and 2 bases, there was a span of 13 bases. CDR1 is KGHSH and CDR2 is LQKENI in the germline V gene. CDR3 length equals 15 residues.

In this sample, this clone turned up a few times. The chain combines TRBV5-4 with TRBJ2-7; D uncertain. The CDR3 covers 14 residues. The ends were cut back, 0 bases at V and 2 bases at J, with 9 bases in the middle. CDR1 and CDR2 (germline): SGHNT, YYREEE (reference sequence). CDR3 protein: CASSLGEVAYEQYF. The CDR3 region has the DNA TGTGCCAGCAGCTTGGGAGAGGTAGCCTACGAGCAGTACTTC.

This clone was counted between two and nine times. The V gene is TRBV10-2, the J gene TRBJ2-1; the match to TRBD2 covers 12 bases. The ends lost 6 bases at V and 7 bases at J; junction bases unmatched: 10. The germline gives CDR1 WSHSY, CDR2 SAAADI. This CDR3 is 16 amino acids long. CDR3 region: CASRGTSGYSGNEQFF. CDR3 DNA: TGCGCCAGCAGGGGGACTAGCGGGTACTCGGGGAATGAGCAGTTCTTC.

This clone has just a few counts. The V call is TRBV18, the J call TRBJ2-7; D is unclear. This CDR3 spans 13 amino acids. V lost 4 bases and J lost 4, with 11 bases in between. Germline V gene sequence: CDR1 KGHSH, CDR2 LQKENI. In DNA form, the CDR3 reads TGTGCCAGCTCACTGCCGGGTAGGTACGAGCAGTACTTC. As protein: CASSLPGRYEQYF.

The gene calls are TRBV13 and TRBJ2-1, with TRBD2 matching over 7 bases. Trimming removed 8 bases from V and 1 base from J; junction bases left unmatched: 5. The CDR3 runs to 14 residues. Germline-derived CDR1 and CDR2 are PRHDT and FYEKMQ (reference sequence). The CDR3 loop reads CASGAGLSYNEQFF. In DNA form, the CDR3 reads TGTGCCAGCGGAGCGGGGCTATCCTACAATGAGCAGTTCTTC.

This clone showed up just a few times. The chain carries TRBV12-2 and TRBJ2-7. TRBV12-2 is an annotated pseudogene. The CDR3 is 14 residues long. The CDR3, as DNA: TGTGCAAGTCGCCCTTTAGGGCTCATCTACGAGCAGTACTTC. This gives the protein CASRPLGLIYEQYF.

A few counts support this clone. The gene calls are TRBV21-1 and TRBJ2-7; the DNA was not used to check the table's D call, TRBD2. TRBV21-1 is a listed pseudogene. The CDR3 runs 16 residues. CDR3 loop: CASSKDLSRDFPEQYF. The DNA for the CDR3 is TGTGCCAGCAGCAAAGACTTGAGTCGGGATTTCCCCGAGCAGTACTTC.

J is TRBJ2-7 and V is TRBV5-1; 7 positions match TRBD2. V was pared by 0 bases and J by 0 bases, with 9 bases of the junction left unmatched. The CDR3 has 17 residues. CDR1 is SGHRS and CDR2 is YFSETQ in the germline V gene. Here the CDR3 reads CASSLASGIANSYEQYF. CDR3 in DNA: TGCGCCAGCAGCTTGGCCAGCGGGATAGCTAACTCCTACGAGCAGTACTTC.

This clone was observed a handful of times. The genes are TRBV5-1 and TRBJ2-1, with 9 bases that match TRBD2. This CDR3 has 16 residues. Per the germline V gene, CDR1 is SGHRS and CDR2 is YFSETQ. Germline trimming cut 4 bases from V and 2 bases from J; bases unmatched to any gene: 7. The DNA for the CDR3 is TGCGCCAGCAGCCTGAACTTAGCGGGAGCCTACAATGAGCAGTTCTTC. It yields the protein CASSLNLAGAYNEQFF.

This clone was detected only a few times. Other nucleotide sequences from this sample produce the same CDR3. The rearrangement uses TRBV19 and TRBJ1-1; D gene uncertain. Germline CDR1 is LNHDA and CDR2 is SQIVND (reference sequence). The V and J ends lost 4 bases and 1 base respectively, with 7 bases between them. The CDR3 covers 13 residues. The CDR3: CASSTQRNTEAFF. Written as DNA, the CDR3 is TGTGCCAGTAGTACCCAGCGGAACACTGAAGCTTTCTTT.

The rearrangement uses TRBV19 and TRBJ2-2; D is undetermined. V was clipped by 6 bases and J by 7 bases, with 12 bases between them. Germline-derived CDR1 and CDR2 are LNHDA and SQIVND (reference sequence). CDR3 size: 13 residues. The CDR3 nucleotides read TGTGCCAGTAGAGGTCCGGGCATCGGGGAGCTGTTTTTT. Its protein product is CASRGPGIGELFF. The whole variable domain, remainder taken from reference TRBV19 and TRBJ2-2, is DGGITQSPKYLFRKEGQNVTLSCEQNLNHDAMYWYRQDPGQGLRLIYYSQIVNDFQKGDIAEGYSVSREKKESFPLTVTSAQKNPTAFYLCASRGPGIGELFFGEGSRLTVL.

This clone was seen more than once but under ten times. This chain joins TRBV2 and TRBJ2-1, with TRBD1 as a possible D gene (6 bases). The CDR3 runs to 16 residues. Trimming stripped 5 bases from V and 3 bases from J, with 17 bases between. Germline CDR1 is SNHLY and CDR2 is FYNNEI. CDR3 in DNA: TGTGCCAGCAGTACATATAGACAGGCCTACTACAATGAGCAGTTCTTC. This gives the protein CASSTYRQAYYNEQFF. Filled out from reference TRBV2 and TRBJ2-1, the complete variable domain reads EPEVTQTPSHQVTQMGQEVILRCVPISNHLYFYWYRQILGQKVEFLVSFYNNEISEKSEIFDDQFSVERPDGSNFTLKIRSTKLEDSAMYFCASSTYRQAYYNEQFFGPGTRLTVL.